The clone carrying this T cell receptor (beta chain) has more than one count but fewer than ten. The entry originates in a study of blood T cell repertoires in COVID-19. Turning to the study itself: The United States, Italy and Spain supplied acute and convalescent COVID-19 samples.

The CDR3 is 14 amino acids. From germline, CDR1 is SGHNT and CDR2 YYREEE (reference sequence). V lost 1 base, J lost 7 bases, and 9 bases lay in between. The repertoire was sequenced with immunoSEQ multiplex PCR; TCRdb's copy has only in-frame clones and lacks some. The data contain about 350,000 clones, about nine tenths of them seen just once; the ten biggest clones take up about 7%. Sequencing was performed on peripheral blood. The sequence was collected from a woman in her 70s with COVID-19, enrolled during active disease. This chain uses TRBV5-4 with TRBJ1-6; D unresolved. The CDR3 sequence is CASSLLQQNSPLHF. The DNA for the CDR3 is TGTGCCAGCAGCTTGTTACAGCAAAATTCACCCCTCCACTTT.